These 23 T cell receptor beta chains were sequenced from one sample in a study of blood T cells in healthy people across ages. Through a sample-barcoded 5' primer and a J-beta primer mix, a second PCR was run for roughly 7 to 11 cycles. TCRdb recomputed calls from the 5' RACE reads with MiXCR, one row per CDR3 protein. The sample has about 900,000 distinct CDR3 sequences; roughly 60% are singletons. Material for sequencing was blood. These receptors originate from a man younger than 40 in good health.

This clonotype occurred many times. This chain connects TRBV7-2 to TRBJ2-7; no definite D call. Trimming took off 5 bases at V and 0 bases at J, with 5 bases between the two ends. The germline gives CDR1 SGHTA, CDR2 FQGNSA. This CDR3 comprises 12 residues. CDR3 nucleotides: TGTGCCAGCAGCCCCCGCTCCTACGAGCAGTACTTC. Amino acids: CASSPRSYEQYF.

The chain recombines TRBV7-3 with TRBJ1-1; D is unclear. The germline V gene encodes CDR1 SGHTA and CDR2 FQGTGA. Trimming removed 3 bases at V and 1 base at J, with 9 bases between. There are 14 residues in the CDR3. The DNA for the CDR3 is TGTGCCAGCAGCTTCCGACATCCGAACACTGAAGCTTTCTTT. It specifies CASSFRHPNTEAFF.

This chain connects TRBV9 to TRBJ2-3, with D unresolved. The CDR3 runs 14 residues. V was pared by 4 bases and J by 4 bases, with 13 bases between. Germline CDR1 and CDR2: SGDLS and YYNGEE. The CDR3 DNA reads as TGTGCCAGCAGCTCCCGATCAACTTCAGATACGCAGTATTTT. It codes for CASSSRSTSDTQYF.

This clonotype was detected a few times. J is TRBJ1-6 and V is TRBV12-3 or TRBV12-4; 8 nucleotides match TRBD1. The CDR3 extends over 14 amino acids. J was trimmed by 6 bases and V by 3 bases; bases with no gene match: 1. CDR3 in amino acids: CASSFDRGNSPLHF. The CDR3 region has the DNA TGTGCCAGCAGTTTCGACAGGGGTAATTCACCCCTCCACTTT.

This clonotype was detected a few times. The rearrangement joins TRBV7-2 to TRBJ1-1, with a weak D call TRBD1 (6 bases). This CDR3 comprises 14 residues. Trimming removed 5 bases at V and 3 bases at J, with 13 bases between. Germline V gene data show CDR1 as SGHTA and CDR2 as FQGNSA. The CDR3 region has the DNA TGTGCCAGCAGCCTAGGCGGACAGTACACTGAAGCTTTCTTT. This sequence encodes CASSLGGQYTEAFF.

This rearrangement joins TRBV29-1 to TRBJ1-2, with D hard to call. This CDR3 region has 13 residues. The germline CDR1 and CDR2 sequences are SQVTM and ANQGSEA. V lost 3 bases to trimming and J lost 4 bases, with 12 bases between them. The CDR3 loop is CSVDGQALYGYTF. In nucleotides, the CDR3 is TGCAGCGTTGACGGTCAGGCCCTCTATGGCTACACCTTC. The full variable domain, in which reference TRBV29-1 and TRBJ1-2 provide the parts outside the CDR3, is SAVISQKPSRDICQRGTSLTIQCQVDSQVTMMFWYRQQPGQSLTLIATANQGSEATYESGFVIDKFPISRPNLTFSTLTVSNMSPEDSSIYLCSVDGQALYGYTFGSGTRLTVV.

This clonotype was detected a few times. CDR3 coding DNA: TGCAGTGCTAGTCCGACAGGGGGCTCTGGAAATGAGCAGTTCTTC. This sequence encodes CSASPTGGSGNEQFF. J is TRBJ2-1 and V is TRBV20-1; 10 bases align to TRBD1. V shed 3 bases and J 7 bases; nucleotides not matched to a gene: 9. Per germline, CDR1 DFQATT and CDR2 SNEGSKA (reference sequence). The CDR3 spans 15 residues.

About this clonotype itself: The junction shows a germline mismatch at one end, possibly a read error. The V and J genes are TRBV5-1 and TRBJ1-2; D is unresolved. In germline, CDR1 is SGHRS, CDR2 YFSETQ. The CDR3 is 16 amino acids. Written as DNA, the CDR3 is TGCGCCAGCAGCCCAAGCACATCGGCCGCTAACTATGGCTACACCTTT. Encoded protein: CASSPSTSAANYGYTF. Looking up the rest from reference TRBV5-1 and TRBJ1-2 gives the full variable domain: KAGVTQTPRYLIKTRGQQVTLSCSPISGHRSVSWYQQTPGQGLQFLFEYFSETQRNKGNFPGRFSGRQFSNSRSEMNVSTLELGDSALYLCASSPSTSAANYGYTFGSGTRLTVV.

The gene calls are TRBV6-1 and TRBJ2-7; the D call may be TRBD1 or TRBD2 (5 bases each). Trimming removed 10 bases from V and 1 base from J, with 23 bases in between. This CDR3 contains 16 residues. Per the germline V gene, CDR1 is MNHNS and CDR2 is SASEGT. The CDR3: CAIHAVGDGISYEQYF. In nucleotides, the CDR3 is TGTGCCATACACGCGGTCGGGGACGGGATATCCTACGAGCAGTACTTC.

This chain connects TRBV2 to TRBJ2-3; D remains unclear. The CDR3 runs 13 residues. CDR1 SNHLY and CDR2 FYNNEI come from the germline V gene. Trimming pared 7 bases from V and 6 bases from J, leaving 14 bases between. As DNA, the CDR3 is TGTGCCAGCATCCGGAGTCTTGTGGATACGCAGTATTTT. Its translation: CASIRSLVDTQYF.

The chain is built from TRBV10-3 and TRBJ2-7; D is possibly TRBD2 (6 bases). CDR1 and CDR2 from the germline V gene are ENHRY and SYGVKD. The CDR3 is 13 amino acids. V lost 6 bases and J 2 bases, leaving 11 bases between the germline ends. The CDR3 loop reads CAISPGGTYEQYF. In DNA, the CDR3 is TGTGCCATCAGCCCCGGGGGAACCTACGAGCAGTACTTC.

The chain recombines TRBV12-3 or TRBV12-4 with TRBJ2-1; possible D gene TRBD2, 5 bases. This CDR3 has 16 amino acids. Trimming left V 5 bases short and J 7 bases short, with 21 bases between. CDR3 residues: CASSTRTTGVWNEQFF. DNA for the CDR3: TGTGCCAGCAGTACTCGGACGACCGGGGTTTGGAATGAGCAGTTCTTC.

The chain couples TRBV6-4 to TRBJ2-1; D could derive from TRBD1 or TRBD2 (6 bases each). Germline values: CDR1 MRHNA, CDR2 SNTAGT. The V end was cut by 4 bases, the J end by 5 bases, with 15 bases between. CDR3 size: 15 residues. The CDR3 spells CASSVEGGANNEQFF. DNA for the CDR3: TGTGCCAGCAGTGTGGAGGGGGGCGCGAACAATGAGCAGTTCTTC.

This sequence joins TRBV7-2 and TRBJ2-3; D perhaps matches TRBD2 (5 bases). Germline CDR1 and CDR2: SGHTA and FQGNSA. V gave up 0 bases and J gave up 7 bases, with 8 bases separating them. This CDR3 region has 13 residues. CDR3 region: CASSLASANTQYF. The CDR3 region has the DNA TGTGCCAGCAGCTTAGCTAGCGCAAATACGCAGTATTTT. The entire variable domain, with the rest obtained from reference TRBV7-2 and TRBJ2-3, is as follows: GAGVSQSPSNKVTEKGKDVELRCDPISGHTALYWYRQSLGQGLEFLIYFQGNSAPDKSGLPSDRFSAERTGGSVSTLTIQRTQQEDSAVYLCASSLASANTQYFGPGTRLTVL.

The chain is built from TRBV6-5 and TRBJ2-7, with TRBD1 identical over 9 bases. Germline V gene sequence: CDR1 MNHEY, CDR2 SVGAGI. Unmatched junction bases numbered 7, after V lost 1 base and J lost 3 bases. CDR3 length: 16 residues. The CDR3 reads CASSYFVTGGVYEQYF. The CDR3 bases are TGTGCCAGCAGTTACTTCGTGACAGGGGGGGTCTACGAGCAGTACTTC.

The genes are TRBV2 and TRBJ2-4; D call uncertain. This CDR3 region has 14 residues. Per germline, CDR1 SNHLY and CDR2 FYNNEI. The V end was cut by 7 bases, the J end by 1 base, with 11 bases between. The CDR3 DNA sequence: TGTGCCAGCACTGAGGATCTTGCCAAAAACATTCAGTACTTC. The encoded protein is CASTEDLAKNIQYF.

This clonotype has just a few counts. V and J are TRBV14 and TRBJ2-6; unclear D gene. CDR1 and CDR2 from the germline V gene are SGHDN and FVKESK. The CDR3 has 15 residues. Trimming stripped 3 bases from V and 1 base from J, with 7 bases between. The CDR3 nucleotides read TGTGCCAGCAGCCACTTCGTTTCTGGGGCCAACGTCCTGACTTTC. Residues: CASSHFVSGANVLTF. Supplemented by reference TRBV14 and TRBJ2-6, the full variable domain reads EAGVTQFPSHSVIEKGQTVTLRCDPISGHDNLYWYRRVMGKEIKFLLHFVKESKQDESGMPNNRFLAERTGGTYSTLKVQPAELEDSGVYFCASSHFVSGANVLTFGAGSRLTVL.

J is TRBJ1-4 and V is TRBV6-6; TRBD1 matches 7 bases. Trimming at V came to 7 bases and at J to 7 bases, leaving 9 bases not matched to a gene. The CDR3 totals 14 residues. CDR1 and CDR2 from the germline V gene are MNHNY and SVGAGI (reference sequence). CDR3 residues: CASNRQGGIEKLFF. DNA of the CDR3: TGTGCCAGCAATCGACAGGGAGGAATTGAAAAACTGTTTTTT.

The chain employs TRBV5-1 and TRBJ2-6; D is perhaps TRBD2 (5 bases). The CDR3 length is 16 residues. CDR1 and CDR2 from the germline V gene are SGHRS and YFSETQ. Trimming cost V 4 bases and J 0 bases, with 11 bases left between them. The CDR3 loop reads CASSTVANSGANVLTF. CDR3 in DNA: TGCGCCAGCAGCACCGTAGCGAACTCTGGGGCCAACGTCCTGACTTTC.

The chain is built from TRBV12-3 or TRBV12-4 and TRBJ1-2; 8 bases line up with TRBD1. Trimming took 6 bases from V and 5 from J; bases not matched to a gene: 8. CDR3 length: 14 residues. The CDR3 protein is CASRPGQGRYGYTF. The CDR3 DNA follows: TGTGCCAGCAGACCCGGACAGGGAAGATATGGCTACACCTTC.

The CDR3 region is CASSTDTHSSYEQYF. CDR3 coding DNA: TGTGCCAGCAGTACGGACACCCACAGCTCCTACGAGCAGTACTTC. The chain carries TRBV6-2 or TRBV6-3 and TRBJ2-7; perhaps TRBD1 as D (5 bases). The CDR3 runs 15 residues. Germline V lookup: CDR1 MNHEY, CDR2 SVGEGT. Trimming left V 5 bases short and J 0 bases short, with 14 bases between.

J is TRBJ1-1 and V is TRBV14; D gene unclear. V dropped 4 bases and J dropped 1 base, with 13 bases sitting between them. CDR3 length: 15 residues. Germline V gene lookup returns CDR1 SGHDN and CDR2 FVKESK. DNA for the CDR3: TGTGCCAGCAGCCGAACCCAGCTCTGGAACACTGAAGCTTTCTTT. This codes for CASSRTQLWNTEAFF. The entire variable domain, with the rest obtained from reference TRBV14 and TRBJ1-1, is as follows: EAGVTQFPSHSVIEKGQTVTLRCDPISGHDNLYWYRRVMGKEIKFLLHFVKESKQDESGMPNNRFLAERTGGTYSTLKVQPAELEDSGVYFCASSRTQLWNTEAFFGQGTRLTVV.

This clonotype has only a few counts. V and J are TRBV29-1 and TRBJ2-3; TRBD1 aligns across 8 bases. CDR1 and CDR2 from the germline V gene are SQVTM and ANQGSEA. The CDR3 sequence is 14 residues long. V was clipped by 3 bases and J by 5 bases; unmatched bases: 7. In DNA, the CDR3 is TGCAGCGTTGATCCGTCTACAGGGGGAGATACGCAGTATTTT. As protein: CSVDPSTGGDTQYF.